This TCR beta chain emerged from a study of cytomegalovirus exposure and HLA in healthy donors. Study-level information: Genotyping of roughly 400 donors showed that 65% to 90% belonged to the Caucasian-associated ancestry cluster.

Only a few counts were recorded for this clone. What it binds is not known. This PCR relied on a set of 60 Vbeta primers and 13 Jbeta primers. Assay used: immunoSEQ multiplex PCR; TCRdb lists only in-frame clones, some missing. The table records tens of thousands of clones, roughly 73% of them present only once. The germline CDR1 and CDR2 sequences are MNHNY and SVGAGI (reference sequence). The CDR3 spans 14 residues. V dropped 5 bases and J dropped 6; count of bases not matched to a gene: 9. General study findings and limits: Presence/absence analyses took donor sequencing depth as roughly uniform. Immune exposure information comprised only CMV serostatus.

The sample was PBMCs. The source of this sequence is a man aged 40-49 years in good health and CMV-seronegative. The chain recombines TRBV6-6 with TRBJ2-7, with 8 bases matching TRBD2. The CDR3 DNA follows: TGTGCCAGCAGTCCCCCGGGGGGGCGCGCCGAGCAGTACTTC. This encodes CASSPPGGRAEQYF.